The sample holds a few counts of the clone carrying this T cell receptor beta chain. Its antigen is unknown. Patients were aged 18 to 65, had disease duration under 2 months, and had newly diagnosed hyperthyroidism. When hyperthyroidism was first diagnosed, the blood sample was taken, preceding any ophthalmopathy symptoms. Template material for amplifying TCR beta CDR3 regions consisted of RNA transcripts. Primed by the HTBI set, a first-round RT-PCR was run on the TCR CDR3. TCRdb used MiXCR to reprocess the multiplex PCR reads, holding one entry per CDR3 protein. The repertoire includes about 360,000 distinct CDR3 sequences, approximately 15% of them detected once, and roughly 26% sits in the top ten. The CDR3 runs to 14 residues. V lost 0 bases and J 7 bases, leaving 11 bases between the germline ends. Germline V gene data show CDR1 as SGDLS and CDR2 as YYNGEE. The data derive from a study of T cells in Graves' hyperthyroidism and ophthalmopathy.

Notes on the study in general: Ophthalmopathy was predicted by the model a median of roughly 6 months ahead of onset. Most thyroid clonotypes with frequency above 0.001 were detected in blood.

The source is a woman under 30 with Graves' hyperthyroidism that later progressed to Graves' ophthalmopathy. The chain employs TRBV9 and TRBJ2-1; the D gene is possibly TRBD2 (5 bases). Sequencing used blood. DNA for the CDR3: TGTGCCAGCAGCGTAGGAGCGGAGATAAATGAGCAGTTCTTC. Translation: CASSVGAEINEQFF.